The rows below give T cell receptor beta chains drawn from one sample of a study of cytomegalovirus exposure and HLA in healthy donors. Repertoires were generated with immunoSEQ multiplex PCR, while TCRdb's copy carries only in-frame clones and drops some. The sample comprises about 160,000 clones, roughly 77% of which are singletons, and under 2% rests with the top ten. The material sequenced was PBMCs. Receptor source: a woman younger than 30 in good health and CMV-seronegative. Both conserved end residues are part of each CDR3. D genes are given only for firm matches. Rows may omit the clone size; those that give it use once, few, many or a size class.

-	TRBJ1-1	TRBD1	TRBV10-2	TGCGCCAGCGGGGAACACCGGGACAGTGGGAACACTGAAGCTTTCTTT	CASGEHRDSGNTEAFF
-	TRBJ2-3	TRBD1	TRBV7-8	TGTGCCAGCAGCTTGGGCAGGGGGCTGTCGGATACGCAGTATTTT	CASSLGRGLSDTQYF
-	TRBJ1-5	TRBD1	TRBV9	TGTGCCAGCAGCCCACCGGACAGGTTAGATCAGCCCCAGCATTTT	CASSPPDRLDQPQHF
-	TRBJ2-7	-	TRBV19	TGTGCCAGTAGTATAGGGAGGGATAGACACTACGAGCAGTACTTC	CASSIGRDRHYEQYF
few	TRBJ2-6	-	TRBV28	TGTGCGAAACACCGGGGCTCTGGGGCCAACGTCCTGACTTTC	CAKHRGSGANVLTF
-	TRBJ2-7	-	TRBV7-9	TGTTCCAGCAGCCCAGGCGGGGATCTTCCCCGGTACGAGCAGTACTTC	CSSSPGGDLPRYEQYF
-	TRBJ2-2	TRBD1	TRBV7-6	TGTGCCAGCAGACCCCCCGGACAGGGGATCGCCGGGGAGCTGTTTTTT	CASRPPGQGIAGELFF
-	TRBJ2-5	TRBD1	TRBV13	TGTGCCAGCAGCATACGGACAGGGGAAGAGACCCAGTACTTC	CASSIRTGEETQYF
-	TRBJ1-4	-	TRBV6-5	TGTGCCAGCAGTTCGGGAGGGACTCGAGAAAAACTGTTTTTT	CASSSGGTREKLFF
-	TRBJ2-7	-	TRBV27	TGTGCCAGCACGAGATCCGGGACTCAATCCCGCGAGCAGTACTTC	CASTRSGTQSREQYF
-	TRBJ2-5	TRBD1	TRBV11-2	TGTGCCAGCAGCTCGATCAGACAGGGTCACAAAGAGACCCAGTACTTC	CASSSIRQGHKETQYF
-	TRBJ2-5	-	TRBV9	TGTGCCAGCAGCGTAAAGGGGTGGGGCGGAGAGACCCAGTACTTC	CASSVKGWGGETQYF
-	TRBJ2-2	TRBD1	TRBV5-1	TGCGCCAGCAGCTCGGGACAGGGGGCGGCGAACACCGGGGAGCTGTTTTTT	CASSSGQGAANTGELFF
-	TRBJ2-7	TRBD2	TRBV2	TGTGCCAGCAGGGGGACGGGGGGGAACGAGCAGTACTTC	CASRGTGGNEQYF
-	TRBJ2-5	TRBD1	TRBV6-6	TGTGCCAGCAGTTCACAGGGGGGACAAGAGACCCAGTACTTC	CASSSQGGQETQYF
-	TRBJ2-1	-	TRBV6-6	TGTGCCAGCAGTTTCGGGGACATGGTGGGCAATGAGCAGTTCTTC	CASSFGDMVGNEQFF
-	TRBJ1-2	TRBD1	TRBV27	TGTGCCAGCAGTCCCGGACAGGGGAATGGCTACACCTTC	CASSPGQGNGYTF
-	TRBJ2-3	-	TRBV5-4	TGTGCCAGCAGCTTGGTCCTCCAGTCCACAGATACGCAGTATTTT	CASSLVLQSTDTQYF
-	TRBJ2-7	-	TRBV27	TGTGCCAGCAGTTTATTTCCTAGGTTCGAGCAGTACTTC	CASSLFPRFEQYF
few	TRBJ1-3	-	TRBV7-9	TGTGCCAGCAAAGAGGCCAGCTCTGGAAACACCATATATTTT	CASKEASSGNTIYF
few	TRBJ1-1	-	TRBV19	TGTGCCAGTACTTCACTGGACAAGAACACTGAAGCTTTCTTT	CASTSLDKNTEAFF
-	TRBJ1-3	TRBD1	TRBV30	TGTGCCTGGAGGATACAGGGGGCTGGAAACACCATATATTTT	CAWRIQGAGNTIYF
-	TRBJ2-7	TRBD1	TRBV6-1	TGTGCCAGCAGTGCCGGGACAGGTAGGAACGAGCAGTACTTC	CASSAGTGRNEQYF
few	TRBJ2-3	-	TRBV27	TGTGCCAGCATGAGGCTGTCGGCAGGATCGGGAGTGGCTACGCAGTATTTT	CASMRLSAGSGVATQYF
-	TRBJ2-3	TRBD2	TRBV11-1	TGTGCCAGCAGCCGGCTAGCGGGAGGGTTCACAGATACGCAGTATTTT	CASSRLAGGFTDTQYF
few	TRBJ2-3	-	TRBV19	TGTGCCAGTAGTCACCCTAGTACAGATACGCAGTATTTT	CASSHPSTDTQYF
-	TRBJ1-2	-	TRBV20-1	TGCAGTGCTAGAGCCAGAGGGGGCTACACCTTC	CSARARGGYTF
-	TRBJ1-6	-	TRBV13	TGTGCCAGCAGCCGAGCGGCGACTTCACCCCTCCACTTT	CASSRAATSPLHF
-	TRBJ2-5	TRBD1	TRBV5-1	TGCGCCAGCAGCTTGGGGACAGGAGTCCAAGAGGCCCAGTACTTC	CASSLGTGVQEAQYF
-	TRBJ2-5	TRBD2	TRBV9	TGTGCCAGCAGCGTAGGAGCGGCGGGAGGGCTGGAGACCCAGTACTTC	CASSVGAAGGLETQYF
-	TRBJ2-5	-	TRBV5-6	TGTGCCAGCAGCTTGAAACCGGGAGAGACCCAGTACTTC	CASSLKPGETQYF
few	TRBJ2-2	TRBD1	TRBV4-1	TGCGCCAGCAGCCGATGGGACAGGGGGAACACCGGGGAGCTGTTTTTT	CASSRWDRGNTGELFF
few	TRBJ1-2	-	TRBV14	TGTGCCAGCAGTCAAGGAGGATATGGCTACACCTTC	CASSQGGYGYTF
-	TRBJ2-7	-	TRBV6-6	TGTGCCAGCAGTTACGCCAGGGGTTACGAGCAGTACTTC	CASSYARGYEQYF
-	TRBJ2-1	TRBD1	TRBV7-9	TGTGCCAGCAGCAGAACAGGGGTCAGCTCCTACAATGAGCAGTTCTTC	CASSRTGVSSYNEQFF
once	TRBJ2-7	-	TRBV11-3	TGTGCCAGCAGCTTATTCGGGTCGGGGGACGAGCAGTACTTC	CASSLFGSGDEQYF
-	TRBJ2-7	TRBD1	TRBV4-1	TGCGCCAGCAGCCAAGATGACAGGGGAATCTACGAGCAGTACTTC	CASSQDDRGIYEQYF
-	TRBJ1-2	-	TRBV29-1	TGCAGCGTTGCGGTTGGACAGTTTTCTTATGGCTACACCTTC	CSVAVGQFSYGYTF
-	TRBJ2-7	-	TRBV11-2	TGTGCCAGCAGCTTAGTGGCAGGCTACGAGCAGTACTTC	CASSLVAGYEQYF
-	TRBJ1-1	-	TRBV6-5	TGTGCCAGCAGAGCGGGGGGCGCGGCTGAAGCTTTCTTT	CASRAGGAAEAFF
few	TRBJ2-2	TRBD1	TRBV2	TGTGCCAGCACTACGGACAGGACGAACACCGGGGAGCTGTTTTTT	CASTTDRTNTGELFF
-	TRBJ1-6	TRBD1	TRBV5-6	TGTGCCAGCAGCTTGTGGGGACAGGGAAAATCACCCCTCCACTTT	CASSLWGQGKSPLHF
-	TRBJ1-2	-	TRBV6-1	TGTGCCAGCAGTGTTTGGATGACAGTTTCTTCTTATGGCTACACCTTC	CASSVWMTVSSYGYTF
-	TRBJ2-7	-	TRBV12-2	TGTGCAAGTCGCAATATGAGGGAGCTCTCCTACGAGCAGTACTTC	CASRNMRELSYEQYF
-	TRBJ1-1	-	TRBV5-1	TGCGCCAGCAGCTGGAGTTCCGGACAACAACAGCCAGCTTTCTTT	CASSWSSGQQQPAFF
-	TRBJ1-2	-	TRBV4-2	TGTGCCAGCAGCCAAGATTGGCAGGAACGGGAAATTAACTATGGCTACACCTTC	CASSQDWQEREINYGYTF
-	TRBJ2-2	-	TRBV5-1	TGCGCCAGCAGCTTGTTGACAGCGAACACCGGGGAGCTGTTTTTT	CASSLLTANTGELFF